Described below is a single T cell receptor (beta chain) sequence and its context. This specimen belongs to a study of Ad26.COV2.S vaccination and SARS-CoV-2 variants. In the study overall: Within the COV1001 Ad26.COV2.S trial arm, the donor was enrolled.

Treatment denoted: around 19 received Ad26.COV2.S at low or high dose, single or two shots; roughly 5 received placebo; per-sample allocation not given. Sampling was performed 63 days after the first vaccine or placebo injection. Built on an Ad26 vector, the vaccine expressed Wuhan-strain SARS-CoV-2 spike. Sequencing was performed with immunoSEQ multiplex PCR; in TCRdb, only in-frame clones are kept and a portion is missing. The sample includes approximately 500,000 clones, roughly 85% of them seen just once. The origin of this receptor is a person between 18 and 60 years old who received the Ad26.COV2.S COVID-19 vaccine or a placebo. Sample: peripheral blood, taken in a trial of Ad26.COV2.S vaccine versus placebo.

CDR3 DNA sequence: TGTGCCAGTAGTAAGGGACTAGGATTAGGCACAGATACGCAGTATTTT. Its protein is CASSKGLGLGTDTQYF. This sequence joins TRBV19 and TRBJ2-3, with 8 bases that match TRBD2. CDR3 length: 16 amino acids. J gave up 1 base and V 4 bases, and 7 bases lay outside the gene matches. The V gene's germline CDR1 is LNHDA and CDR2 SQIVND (reference sequence). Full variable domain (outside the CDR3, taken from reference TRBV19 and TRBJ2-3): DGGITQSPKYLFRKEGQNVTLSCEQNLNHDAMYWYRQDPGQGLRLIYYSQIVNDFQKGDIAEGYSVSREKKESFPLTVTSAQKNPTAFYLCASSKGLGLGTDTQYFGPGTRLTVL.